The sequence of this T cell receptor beta chain was determined in a study of radiotherapy plus CTLA-4 blockade in lung cancer. Whole-study findings and limits: Expansion of tumor-derived TCR clones was observed in blood after radiotherapy plus ipilimumab. Early clonal dynamics of blood T cells, together with interferon-beta, were reported as the best response predictor.

Sequenced by immunoSEQ multiplex PCR; TCRdb stores in-frame clones only, minus some. The repertoire holds about 45,000 clones, around 63% seen once, with 15% to 20% in the top ten. This CDR3 region has 14 residues. Germline V lookup: CDR1 MNHEY, CDR2 SVGAGI. Trimming pared 0 bases from V and 2 bases from J, leaving 7 bases between. The table lists this clone with a few counts. The antigen remains unidentified. Focal radiation plus CTLA-4 blockade with ipilimumab was given to patients with chemo-refractory metastatic non-small-cell lung cancer. This sequence originates from a human donor with non-small cell lung cancer who had a partial response to radiotherapy plus ipilimumab. The source material was peripheral blood, sampled from a patient treated with radiotherapy plus ipilimumab. This chain uses TRBV6-5 with TRBJ1-2; D gene ambiguous. The CDR3 DNA is TGTGCCAGCAGTTACTCGCCCAGGAACTATGGCTACACCTTC. Translated: CASSYSPRNYGYTF.